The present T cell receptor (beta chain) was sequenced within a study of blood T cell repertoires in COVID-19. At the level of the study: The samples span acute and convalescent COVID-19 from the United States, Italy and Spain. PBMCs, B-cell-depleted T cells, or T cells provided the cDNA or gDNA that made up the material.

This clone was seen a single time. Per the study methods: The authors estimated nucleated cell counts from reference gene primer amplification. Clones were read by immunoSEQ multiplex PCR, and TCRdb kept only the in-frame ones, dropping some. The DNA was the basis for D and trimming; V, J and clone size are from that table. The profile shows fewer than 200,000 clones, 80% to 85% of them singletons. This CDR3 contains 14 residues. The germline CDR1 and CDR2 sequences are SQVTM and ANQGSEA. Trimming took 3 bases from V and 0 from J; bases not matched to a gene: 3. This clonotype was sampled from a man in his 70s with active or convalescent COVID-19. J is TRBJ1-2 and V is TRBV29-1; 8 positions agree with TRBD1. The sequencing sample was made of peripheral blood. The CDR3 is CSVEVQGANYGYTF. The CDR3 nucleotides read TGCAGCGTTGAGGTACAGGGGGCTAACTATGGCTACACCTTC.